The sample holds one count of the clone carrying this T cell receptor beta chain. This sample was taken from a study of blood T cell repertoires in COVID-19. As for the study in general: The analysed material was cDNA or gDNA that came from T cells, B-cell-depleted T cells, or PBMCs.

TCRdb keeps only in-frame clones here, not all; method: immunoSEQ multiplex PCR. Seen here are 150,000 to 200,000 clones, 80% to 85% observed once, and the top ten hold 10% to 15%. The length of the CDR3 is 13 residues. V lost 7 bases, J lost 5 bases, and 6 bases stayed unmatched. CDR1 is GTSNPN and CDR2 is SVGIG in the germline V gene (reference sequence). This sequence was found in a woman aged 55-70 years who had recovered from COVID-19. The chain recombines TRBV30 with TRBJ2-4; 9 nucleotides align to TRBD1. Sequencing was done on a sample of PBMCs or T cells enriched from blood (not recorded which). CDR3 DNA: TGTGCCTTCAACAGGGGGCCTGAAAACATTCAGTACTTC. Amino acid sequence: CAFNRGPENIQYF.